This T cell receptor (beta chain) was identified during a study of neoadjuvant nivolumab and ipilimumab in lung cancer. The protocol was immunoSEQ multiplex PCR, while the TCRdb copy is restricted to in-frame clones and leaves out a portion. The sample shows more than 25,000 clones, 76% of them seen only once. This CDR3 contains 14 residues. Per germline, CDR1 GTSNPN and CDR2 SVGIG (reference sequence). After removal of 8 bases from V and 4 bases from J, the junction contained 11 bases not matched to a gene. The TCR was taken from an adult with non-small cell lung cancer. Here the sequenced sample was tumor tissue, taken after neoadjuvant nivolumab, alone or with ipilimumab, at or shortly before surgery. The chain recombines TRBV30 with TRBJ1-1; 9 nucleotides agree with TRBD1. CDR3 DNA: TGTGCCAACCAAGCGAAGACAGGGGGCACTGAAGCTTTCTTT. It translates to CANQAKTGGTEAFF.